Listed here are 30 T cell receptor beta chains from one sample, sequenced in a study of blood T cell repertoires in COVID-19. Only in-frame clones appear in the TCRdb table, and some are missing; sequencing was by immunoSEQ multiplex PCR. The profile shows approximately 150,000 clones, roughly 84% of them singletons. Sequenced input: peripheral blood. All receptors come from a man aged 70-80 years with acute or convalescent COVID-19.

CDR3 nucleotides: TGTGCCAGCAGCCTCCGGACAGGGCGCGAGCAGTACTTC. Its translation is CASSLRTGREQYF. V and J are TRBV7-3 and TRBJ2-7; 8 positions agree with TRBD1. The germline V gene encodes CDR1 SGHTA and CDR2 FQGTGA. CDR3 length: 13 residues. Germline trimming cut 5 bases from V and 6 bases from J; bases unmatched to any gene: 6.

V gene TRBV28 combines with J gene TRBJ2-3; 12 bases agree with TRBD2. Germline lookup yields CDR1 MDHEN and CDR2 SYDVKM. V lost 6 bases, J lost 1 base, and 8 bases stayed unmatched. This CDR3 is 17 amino acids long. In nucleotides, the CDR3 is TGTGCCAGCAGACTAGCGGGGGGCAGAGGGGGCACAGATACGCAGTATTTT. It translates to CASRLAGGRGGTDTQYF.

The chain joins TRBV12-3 or TRBV12-4 to TRBJ1-2; D is ambiguous. The CDR3 is 13 residues long. Trimming removed 4 bases from V and 7 bases from J, with 13 bases in between. The CDR3 loop reads CASSYPGGSGYTF. DNA of the CDR3: TGTGCCAGCAGTTATCCTGGCGGGTCTGGCTACACCTTC.

V gene TRBV27 combines with J gene TRBJ2-5, with D perhaps matching TRBD2 (6 bases). Germline CDR1 MNHEY, CDR2 SMNVEV (reference sequence). Trimming removed 6 bases at V and 4 bases at J, with 18 bases between. CDR3 length equals 15 residues. The CDR3 region is CASSWLGGRGETQYF. Written as DNA, the CDR3 is TGTGCCAGCAGCTGGCTGGGGGGACGAGGAGAGACCCAGTACTTC.

The chain employs TRBV9 and TRBJ1-2; TRBD1 matches at 8 bases. Losses at the gene ends were 4 bases for V and 3 bases for J; bases not matched to a gene: 5. Per germline, CDR1 SGDLS and CDR2 YYNGEE. CDR3 size: 14 residues. Written as DNA, the CDR3 is TGTGCCAGCAGCCGACCGGGACAGGACTATGGCTACACCTTC. Its protein is CASSRPGQDYGYTF. Together with reference TRBV9 and TRBJ1-2, the CDR3 gives the full variable domain: DSGVTQTPKHLITATGQRVTLRCSPRSGDLSVYWYQQSLDQGLQFLIQYYNGEERAKGNILERFSAQQFPDLHSELNLSSLELGDSALYFCASSRPGQDYGYTFGSGTRLTVV.

The DNA of the CDR3 is TGTGCCAGCAGCTTACGAGCGGGAGGGGCCTACAATGAGCAGTTCTTC. Protein product: CASSLRAGGAYNEQFF. This rearrangement joins TRBV7-9 to TRBJ2-1; 10 positions agree with TRBD2. In germline, CDR1 is SEHNR, CDR2 FQNEAQ (reference sequence). Trimming removed 2 bases from V and 2 bases from J; junction bases left unmatched: 3. The CDR3 length is 16 residues.

The J gene is TRBJ1-6, the V gene TRBV27; D not certain. The germline V gene has CDR1 MNHEY and CDR2 SMNVEV (reference sequence). V shed 2 bases and J shed 7 bases, with 9 bases lying between them. There are 14 residues in the CDR3. CDR3 coding DNA: TGTGCCAGCAGTTTAGGCCCGAAAAATTCACCCCTCCACTTT. It codes for CASSLGPKNSPLHF.

V is TRBV6-6 and J is TRBJ1-3; 7 nucleotides agree with TRBD1. CDR3 length: 13 residues. CDR1 and CDR2 from the germline V gene are MNHNY and SVGAGI (reference sequence). V lost 5 bases and J lost 8; bases outside the gene matches: 6. This chain's CDR3 is CASSLDREYTIYF. DNA of the CDR3: TGTGCCAGCAGTCTAGACAGGGAATACACCATATATTTT.

The chain employs TRBV11-2 and TRBJ1-1; D gene uncertain. The V gene's germline CDR1 is SGHAT and CDR2 FQNNGV. CDR3 length: 15 amino acids. V lost 8 bases and J lost 0, with 16 bases in between. This chain's CDR3 is CASPTETAMNTEAFF. The CDR3 DNA follows: TGTGCCAGCCCCACCGAAACAGCCATGAACACTGAAGCTTTCTTT.

The genes are TRBV7-9 and TRBJ2-5; D perhaps matches TRBD1 (5 bases). Germline-derived CDR1 and CDR2 are SEHNR and FQNEAQ (reference sequence). V was cut by 5 bases and J by 4 bases, with 17 bases left in between. This CDR3 is 15 amino acids long. CDR3 region: CASSRRSQGGETQYF. The DNA for the CDR3 is TGTGCCAGCAGCCGCCGTTCCCAGGGCGGAGAGACCCAGTACTTC.

This clone occurred a few times. The chain joins TRBV6-5 to TRBJ2-7, with TRBD1 identical over 8 bases. This CDR3 has 13 amino acids. The ends lost 6 bases at V and 3 bases at J; junction bases unmatched: 4. Germline CDR1 reads MNHEY; CDR2 reads SVGAGI. The chain's CDR3 is CASRGQVLYEQYF. CDR3 nucleotides: TGTGCCAGCAGGGGACAGGTACTCTACGAGCAGTACTTC.

The V and J genes are TRBV25-1 and TRBJ2-5; the match to TRBD1 covers 9 bases. This CDR3 spans 16 amino acids. CDR1 is MGHDK, CDR2 SYGVNS, per germline. Losses at the gene ends were 6 bases for V and 2 bases for J; bases not matched to a gene: 10. The CDR3 DNA sequence: TGTGCCAGCAGACCAACGGCCGGACAGGGGCAAGAGACCCAGTACTTC. This gives the protein CASRPTAGQGQETQYF.

V and J are TRBV6-1 and TRBJ1-1; no firm D call. CDR3 length equals 13 residues. Between the trimmed V and J ends, which lost 3 bases and 1 base, there was a span of 6 bases. Per germline, CDR1 MNHNS and CDR2 SASEGT. The CDR3 sequence: CASSEYGNTEAFF. CDR3 sequence (DNA): TGTGCCAGCAGTGAGTACGGGAACACTGAAGCTTTCTTT.

The rearrangement joins TRBV5-1 to TRBJ1-1, with TRBD1 matching 9 bases. CDR1 is SGHRS and CDR2 is YFSETQ in the germline V gene. This CDR3 is built from 15 residues. Losses at the gene ends were 4 bases for V and 3 bases for J; bases not matched to a gene: 7. Here the CDR3 DNA reads TGCGCCAGCAGCGGGACAGGGAGGTCGGACACTGAAGCTTTCTTT. Translating it yields CASSGTGRSDTEAFF.

This clone has more than one count but fewer than ten. Other DNA sequences of this sample code for an identical CDR3. V gene TRBV6-1 combines with J gene TRBJ2-3; tentative D call: TRBD1 (6 bases). The V end was cut by 3 bases, the J end by 0 bases, with 7 bases between. The germline gives CDR1 MNHNS, CDR2 SASEGT. This CDR3 is 14 amino acids long. CDR3 coding DNA: TGTGCCAGCAGTGAGGGACATAGCACAGATACGCAGTATTTT. Its protein is CASSEGHSTDTQYF.

The genes are TRBV4-2 and TRBJ2-5; TRBD2 matches 13 bases. Germline V gene data show CDR1 as LGHNA and CDR2 as YNFKEQ. V was pared by 4 bases and J by 4 bases, with 6 bases of the junction left unmatched. This CDR3 comprises 16 residues. The CDR3 DNA follows: TGTGCCAGCAGCCCCACTAGCGGGGGGGCCGGAGAGACCCAGTACTTC. Translating it yields CASSPTSGGAGETQYF.

This clone has a single count. The chain employs TRBV2 and TRBJ2-1; 8 nucleotides agree with TRBD1. This CDR3 spans 14 amino acids. J was trimmed by 2 bases and V by 5 bases; bases with no gene match: 2. CDR1 and CDR2 (germline): SNHLY, FYNNEI. The chain's CDR3 is CASSPQGAYNEQFF. In DNA form, the CDR3 reads TGTGCCAGCAGTCCACAGGGGGCCTACAATGAGCAGTTCTTC.

CDR3 DNA sequence: TGTGCCAGCTCACCCGGGACTGTTACTTACAATGAGCAGTTCTTC. Protein product: CASSPGTVTYNEQFF. The chain is built from TRBV18 and TRBJ2-1, with D possibly being TRBD2 (6 bases). The CDR3 totals 15 residues. Germline V CDR1 and CDR2: KGHSH, LQKENI. V lost 3 bases, J lost 4 bases, and 13 bases lay in between.

This chain connects TRBV10-3 to TRBJ1-1, with TRBD1 matching 10 bases. Germline loops: CDR1 ENHRY, CDR2 SYGVKD. The CDR3 is 14 residues long. Unmatched junction bases numbered 3, after V lost 8 bases and J lost 0 bases. CDR3 region: CAIGTGALNTEAFF. CDR3 nucleotide sequence: TGTGCCATCGGGACAGGGGCCTTGAACACTGAAGCTTTCTTT.

This chain joins TRBV5-1 and TRBJ2-5; possible D gene TRBD2, 6 bases. V gave up 4 bases and J gave up 2 bases, with 27 bases separating them. There are 19 residues in the CDR3. The germline CDR1 and CDR2 sequences are SGHRS and YFSETQ. The CDR3 bases are TGCGCCAGCAGCCCAAGCCGGCTTTCTTGGGGGGTCAATCAAGAGACCCAGTACTTC. It specifies CASSPSRLSWGVNQETQYF.

The chain uses TRBV4-2 and TRBJ1-5; 7 nucleotides align to TRBD1. CDR3 length equals 16 residues. V lost 3 bases and J lost 0; bases outside the gene matches: 5. Germline V gene data show CDR1 as LGHNA and CDR2 as YNFKEQ. CDR3 in DNA: TGTGCCAGCAGCCACCAGAGACAGGGTAGCAATCAGCCCCAGCATTTT. This translates into CASSHQRQGSNQPQHF.

This clone is a singleton in its sample. CDR3 bases: TGTGCCAGCAGTTACGGGAGAGACTATAGCAATCAGCCCCAGCATTTT. It is translated as CASSYGRDYSNQPQHF. The rearrangement joins TRBV6-6 to TRBJ1-5; D is unclear. This CDR3 has 16 amino acids. V gave up 2 bases and J gave up 0 bases, with 11 bases separating them. Germline CDR1 MNHNY, CDR2 SVGAGI (reference sequence).

The chain uses TRBV3-1 (or the pseudogene TRBV3-2) and TRBJ1-3; 9 bases are shared with TRBD1. The CDR3 loop spans 15 amino acids. The ends lost 5 bases at V and 2 bases at J; junction bases unmatched: 4. The germline V gene encodes CDR1 LGHDT and CDR2 YNNKEL (reference sequence). The CDR3 loop is CASSNNRGPGNTIYF. Here the CDR3 DNA reads TGTGCCAGCAGCAATAACAGGGGGCCTGGAAACACCATATATTTT.

This chain joins TRBV7-2 and TRBJ2-1; 8 nucleotides align to TRBD2. CDR1 and CDR2 from the germline V gene are SGHTA and FQGNSA. The V segment lost 5 bases and the J segment 4 bases; nucleotides outside the gene matches: 10. The CDR3 sequence is 16 residues long. This chain's CDR3 is CASSHSGSGGYNEQFF. In nucleotides, the CDR3 is TGTGCCAGCAGCCATTCTGGGAGCGGGGGATACAATGAGCAGTTCTTC.

The rearrangement links TRBV19 to TRBJ1-5; D gene unclear. CDR3 length: 12 amino acids. In germline, CDR1 is LNHDA, CDR2 SQIVND (reference sequence). Trimming removed 2 bases at V and 10 bases at J, with 9 bases between. CDR3 DNA sequence: TGTGCCAGTAGTATACCCCCGGGTCCCCAGCATTTT. This sequence encodes CASSIPPGPQHF.

The J gene is TRBJ2-1, the V gene TRBV11-2; D might be TRBD1 (9 bases). Looked up from germline, CDR1 is SGHAT and CDR2 is FQNNGV. V was clipped by 6 bases and J by 8 bases, with 20 bases between them. The CDR3 has 15 amino acids. The CDR3 region has the DNA TGTGCCAGCAGACAGGGGGCTAGCGGGCTGGATGAGCAGTTCTTC. Residues: CASRQGASGLDEQFF.

This chain links TRBV7-8 with TRBJ2-7, with D unresolved. CDR1 SGHVS and CDR2 FQNEAQ come from the germline V gene. The CDR3 length is 14 residues. The ends were cut back, 5 bases at V and 5 bases at J, with 16 bases in the middle. CDR3 DNA sequence: TGTGCCAGCAGCCGCACAGTGGGCCACGACGAGCAGTACTTC. This encodes CASSRTVGHDEQYF. The entire variable domain, with the rest obtained from reference TRBV7-8 and TRBJ2-7, is as follows: GAGVSQSPRYKVAKRGQDVALRCDPISGHVSLFWYQQALGQGPEFLTYFQNEAQLDKSGLPSDRFFAERPEGSVSTLKIQRTQQEDSAVYLCASSRTVGHDEQYFGPGTRLTVT.

The chain recombines TRBV3-1 (or the pseudogene TRBV3-2) with TRBJ2-4; 7 bases agree with TRBD1. J gave up 0 bases and V 1 base, and 12 bases lay outside the gene matches. This CDR3 has 19 amino acids. Germline V gives CDR1 LGHDT, CDR2 YNNKEL (reference sequence). The CDR3 region is CASSQGALGTALAKNIQYF. CDR3 DNA: TGTGCCAGCAGCCAAGGGGCGTTGGGGACAGCCCTAGCCAAAAACATTCAGTACTTC.

The chain combines TRBV6-6 with TRBJ1-1, with D unclear. CDR1 and CDR2 (germline): MNHNY, SVGAGI (reference sequence). The CDR3 extends over 13 amino acids. Trimming removed 2 bases from V and 1 base from J, with 5 bases in between. The CDR3 sequence is CASSYPGNTEAFF. Written as DNA, the CDR3 is TGTGCCAGCAGTTACCCAGGGAACACTGAAGCTTTCTTT.

The rearrangement joins TRBV5-1 to TRBJ2-3; D may be TRBD1 (6 bases). Germline lookup yields CDR1 SGHRS and CDR2 YFSETQ. This CDR3 is 17 amino acids long. Between the trimmed V and J ends, which lost 7 bases and 1 base, there was a span of 22 bases. The CDR3 region is CASRLSAAQGRTDTQYF. In nucleotides, the CDR3 is TGCGCCAGCCGCCTGTCAGCGGCGCAGGGGCGCACAGATACGCAGTATTTT.